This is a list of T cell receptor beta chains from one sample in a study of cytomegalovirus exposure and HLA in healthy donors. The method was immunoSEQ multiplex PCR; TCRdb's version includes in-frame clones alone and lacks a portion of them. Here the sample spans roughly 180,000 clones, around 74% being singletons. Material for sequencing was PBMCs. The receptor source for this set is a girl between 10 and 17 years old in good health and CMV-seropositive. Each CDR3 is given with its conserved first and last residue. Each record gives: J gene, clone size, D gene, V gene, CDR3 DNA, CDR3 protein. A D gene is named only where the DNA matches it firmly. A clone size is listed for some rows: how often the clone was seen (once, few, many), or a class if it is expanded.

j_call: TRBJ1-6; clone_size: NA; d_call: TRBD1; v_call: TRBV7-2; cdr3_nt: TGTGCCAGCAGCTTAGGCCGGGACAGGAATTCACCCCTCCACTTT; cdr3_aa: CASSLGRDRNSPLHF
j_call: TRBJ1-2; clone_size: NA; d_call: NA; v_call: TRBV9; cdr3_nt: TGTGCCAGCAGCGGAATGAGGTATGGCTACACCTTC; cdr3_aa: CASSGMRYGYTF
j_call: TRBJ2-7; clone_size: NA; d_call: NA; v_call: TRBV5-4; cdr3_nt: TGTGCCAGCAGCTTGGGCGGGGCTAGCCCAATCTACGAGCAGTACTTC; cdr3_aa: CASSLGGASPIYEQYF
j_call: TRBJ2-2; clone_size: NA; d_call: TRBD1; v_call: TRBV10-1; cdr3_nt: TGCGCCAGCAGTGGTGGAGCCCCCAGACAGGGGCCTCTGACGCTGTTTTTT; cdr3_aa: CASSGGAPRQGPLTLFF
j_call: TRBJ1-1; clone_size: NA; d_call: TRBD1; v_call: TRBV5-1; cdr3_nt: TGCGCCAGCAGCTTTTTACAGGGGGCTTTGAACACTGAAGCTTTCTTT; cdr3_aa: CASSFLQGALNTEAFF
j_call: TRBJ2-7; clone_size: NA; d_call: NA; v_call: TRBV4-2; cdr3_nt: TGTGCCAGCAGCCAAGGAGAAGGGGTATTAGACGAGCAGTACTTC; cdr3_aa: CASSQGEGVLDEQYF
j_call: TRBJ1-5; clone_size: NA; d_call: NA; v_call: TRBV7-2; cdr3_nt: TGTGCCAGCAGCTTAAGGGGCCAGACCAATCAGCCCCAGCATTTT; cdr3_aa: CASSLRGQTNQPQHF
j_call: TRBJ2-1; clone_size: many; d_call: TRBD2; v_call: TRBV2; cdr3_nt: TGTGCCAGCAGTCTCGAGCGGGGGGAAGGAGGTGAGCAGTTCTTC; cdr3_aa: CASSLERGEGGEQFF
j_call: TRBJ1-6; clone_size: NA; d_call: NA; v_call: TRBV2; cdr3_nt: TGTGCCAGCAGTGAAGCGCGGGCAGCTGGCTCCTATAATTCACCCCTCCACTTT; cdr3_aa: CASSEARAAGSYNSPLHF
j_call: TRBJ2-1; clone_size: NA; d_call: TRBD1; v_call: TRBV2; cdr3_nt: TGTGCCAGCCAGGGTATCAGGGACAGAACCTACAATGAGCAGTTCTTC; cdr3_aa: CASQGIRDRTYNEQFF
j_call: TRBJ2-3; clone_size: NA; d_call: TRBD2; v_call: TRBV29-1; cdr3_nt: TGCAGCGTTGGGACTAGCGGGGGGGGATTGATAGATACGCAGTATTTT; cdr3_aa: CSVGTSGGGLIDTQYF
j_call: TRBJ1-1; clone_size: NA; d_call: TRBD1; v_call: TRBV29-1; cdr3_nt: TGCAGCGTGGGGACAGGGGGGACGGCTTTCTTT; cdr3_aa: CSVGTGGTAFF
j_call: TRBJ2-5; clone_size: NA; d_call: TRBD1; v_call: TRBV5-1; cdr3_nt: TGCGCCAGCAGCTTGGGAGAAGGGGGCCACGCGACCCAGTACTTC; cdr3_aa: CASSLGEGGHATQYF
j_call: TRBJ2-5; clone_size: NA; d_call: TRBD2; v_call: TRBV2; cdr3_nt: TGTGCCAGCCATCTAGCGGGAGAGACCCAGTACTTC; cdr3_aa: CASHLAGETQYF
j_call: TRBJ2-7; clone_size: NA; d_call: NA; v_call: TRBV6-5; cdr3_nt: TGTGCCAGCAGTTATAGAGACGAGCAGTACTTC; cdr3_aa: CASSYRDEQYF
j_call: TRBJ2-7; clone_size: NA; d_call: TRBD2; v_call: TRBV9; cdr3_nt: TGTGCCAGCAGCGTAGACCCGGGACTAGCGGGGGCTAGCTCCTACGAGCAGTACTTC; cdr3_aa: CASSVDPGLAGASSYEQYF
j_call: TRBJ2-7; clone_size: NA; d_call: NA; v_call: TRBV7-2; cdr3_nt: TGTGCCAGCAGCTCTGCCCCCGGCTACGAGCAGTACTTC; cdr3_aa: CASSSAPGYEQYF
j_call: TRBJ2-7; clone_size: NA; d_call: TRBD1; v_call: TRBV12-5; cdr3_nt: TGTGCTAGTGGTTTGTACAGGGGGCTGGGGTACGAGCAGTACTTC; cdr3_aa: CASGLYRGLGYEQYF
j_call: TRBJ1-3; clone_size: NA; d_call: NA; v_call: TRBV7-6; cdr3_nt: TGTGCCAGCAGCGGGGGCCCGGGATACTCTGGAAACACCATATATTTT; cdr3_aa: CASSGGPGYSGNTIYF
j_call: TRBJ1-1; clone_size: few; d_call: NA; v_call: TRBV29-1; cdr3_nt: TGCAGCGTTGTGCCCCGGGGCACTGAAGCTTTCTTT; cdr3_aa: CSVVPRGTEAFF
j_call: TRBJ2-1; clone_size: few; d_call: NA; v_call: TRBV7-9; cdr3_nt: TGTGCCAGCAGCTTAGTCGAGCAATACAATGAGCAGTTCTTC; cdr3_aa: CASSLVEQYNEQFF
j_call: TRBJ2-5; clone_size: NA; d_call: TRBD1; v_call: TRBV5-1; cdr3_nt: TGCGCCAGCAGCTTGTCAGGGGGCGGGGAGACCCAGTACTTC; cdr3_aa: CASSLSGGGETQYF
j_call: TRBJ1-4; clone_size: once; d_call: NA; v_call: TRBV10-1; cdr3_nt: TGCGCCAGCCGCGGGACTAATGAAAAACTGTTTTTT; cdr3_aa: CASRGTNEKLFF
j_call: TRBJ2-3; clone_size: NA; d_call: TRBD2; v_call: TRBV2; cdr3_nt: TGTGCCAGCAGTGGGTCGGGGGGGGTTAAAGATACGCAGTATTTT; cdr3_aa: CASSGSGGVKDTQYF
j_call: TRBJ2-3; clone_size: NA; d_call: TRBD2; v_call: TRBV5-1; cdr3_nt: TGCGCCAGCAGCCCGGCAACTAGCGGGGGAACAGATACGCAGTATTTT; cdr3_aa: CASSPATSGGTDTQYF